A single sample is the source of the 29 T cell receptor beta chains below, sequenced in a study of regulatory T cells in long-lasting Graves disease. Arm-PCR of CDR3 regions and iRepertoire HTBI primers were used to build TCR beta libraries. In TCRdb, the multiplex PCR reads were re-called with MiXCR into one record per CDR3 protein. This table holds about 400,000 distinct CDR3 sequences, 14% to 15% found once. Specified time point: newly diagnosed GD, antithyroid drugs for less than 3 months. The TCR library was made from RNA extracted from PBMCs. These records were also assigned to another study, of T cells in Graves' hyperthyroidism and ophthalmopathy.

The sample here was peripheral blood mononuclear cells (PBMCs), taken at new diagnosis, from a patient treated with antithyroid drugs. The receptor set was obtained from a woman aged 40 to 55 with Graves disease.

This chain uses TRBV4-3 with TRBJ2-2; 9 bases are a match to TRBD2. CDR3 length: 18 residues. The V gene's germline CDR1 is LGHNA and CDR2 YSLEER. After removal of 3 bases from V and 6 bases from J, the junction contained 14 bases not matched to a gene. The CDR3: CASSQRTFRGRAAGELFF. The CDR3 DNA reads as TGCGCCAGCAGCCAGCGAACATTTCGCGGGAGGGCCGCCGGGGAGCTGTTTTTT.

The chain carries TRBV27 and TRBJ1-2; 7 bases fit TRBD1. CDR3 size: 15 residues. Germline V lookup: CDR1 MNHEY, CDR2 SMNVEV (reference sequence). V lost 4 bases and J lost 4; bases outside the gene matches: 9. CDR3 region: CASSSPRDSFYGYTF. The CDR3 DNA sequence: TGTGCCAGCAGTTCACCCCGGGACAGCTTCTATGGCTACACCTTC.

This clonotype was detected ten times or more. V usage is TRBV3-1 and J usage is TRBJ2-7; D gene unclear. Per germline, CDR1 LGHDT and CDR2 YNNKEL (reference sequence). The germline V and J ends were trimmed by 5 bases and 0 bases, with 5 bases remaining between them. The CDR3 spans 12 residues. The CDR3 loop is CASSISSYEQYF. The CDR3 DNA sequence: TGTGCCAGCAGCATCAGCTCCTACGAGCAGTACTTC.

The sample holds many counts of this clonotype. The chain is built from TRBV5-6 and TRBJ2-7; D gene uncertain. Per germline, CDR1 SGHDT and CDR2 YYEEEE. V was shortened by 2 bases and J by 3 bases, with 9 bases between the two germline ends. There are 13 residues in the CDR3. CDR3 nucleotide sequence: TGTGCCAGCAGCTTCCGGGCAGACTACGAGCAGTACTTC. Translating it yields CASSFRADYEQYF.

This clonotype has ten or more counts. A read error is possible here, since a much larger clone lies one base away. The V gene is TRBV7-2, the J gene TRBJ1-6; TRBD1 might be the D (5 bases). V was trimmed by 1 base and J by 7 bases, leaving 11 bases between them. CDR1 is SGHTA, CDR2 FQGNSA, per germline. CDR3 length: 15 amino acids. CDR3 coding DNA: TGTGCCAGCAGCTTAGATCCCAGGGTAAATTCACCCCTCCACTTT. Amino acid sequence: CASSLDPRVNSPLHF.

The chain couples TRBV6-5 to TRBJ2-2; TRBD2 aligns across 9 bases. This CDR3 is 17 amino acids long. The germline V gene has CDR1 MNHEY and CDR2 SVGAGI. Trimming cost V 0 bases and J 3 bases; bases outside gene matches: 5. CDR3 coding DNA: TGTGCCAGCAGTTACTCACCTAGCGGGACCTACACCGGGGAGCTGTTTTTT. Its translation: CASSYSPSGTYTGELFF.

This clonotype has more than one count but fewer than ten. The chain couples TRBV4-2 to TRBJ2-7; D possibly matches TRBD1 or TRBD2 (5 bases each). Trimming removed 3 bases at V and 6 bases at J, with 12 bases between. This CDR3 has 13 residues. Germline loops: CDR1 LGHNA, CDR2 YNFKEQ. CDR3: CASSHLLGREQYF. CDR3 nucleotide sequence: TGTGCCAGCAGCCATCTCCTGGGACGCGAGCAGTACTTC.

This clonotype was seen ten or more times. J is TRBJ1-4 and V is TRBV4-1; no reliable D call. CDR1 is MGHRA and CDR2 is YSYEKL in the germline V gene. The CDR3 is 12 amino acids. The V and J ends lost 1 base and 8 bases respectively, with 5 bases between them. DNA of the CDR3: TGCGCCAGCAGCCAAGCCGGCGAAAAACTGTTTTTT. Translating it yields CASSQAGEKLFF.

This clonotype was counted many times. V usage is TRBV5-4 and J usage is TRBJ2-7; no firm D call. The CDR3 contains 14 residues. Trimming left V 0 bases short and J 6 bases short, with 13 bases between. CDR1 is SGHNT, CDR2 YYREEE, per germline (reference sequence). CDR3 nucleotide sequence: TGTGCCAGCAGCTTGGGCGGTTCCTCGGGCGAGCAGTACTTC. Translation gives CASSLGGSSGEQYF.

The chain joins TRBV20-1 to TRBJ2-6; TRBD1 or TRBD2 may be the D gene (7 bases each). Germline V gene data show CDR1 as DFQATT and CDR2 as SNEGSKA (reference sequence). Between the trimmed V and J ends, which lost 6 bases and 4 bases, there was a span of 19 bases. This CDR3 has 16 amino acids. The CDR3 bases are TGCAGTGCCCCAGGGGGGGCGCGACGGGGGGCCAACGTCCTGACTTTC. It codes for CSAPGGARRGANVLTF.

This clonotype was picked up many times. The chain employs TRBV2 and TRBJ2-1, with 11 bases that match TRBD2. CDR3 length: 16 residues. After removal of 6 bases from V and 6 bases from J, the junction contained 10 bases not matched to a gene. Germline lookup yields CDR1 SNHLY and CDR2 FYNNEI. The CDR3 protein is CASRKGLAGGRNEQFF. The CDR3 coding sequence is TGTGCCAGCAGGAAGGGTCTAGCGGGGGGACGCAATGAGCAGTTCTTC.

The chain has TRBV20-1 and TRBJ1-5; tentatively, D is TRBD1 (6 bases). Germline loops: CDR1 DFQATT, CDR2 SNEGSKA (reference sequence). The V end lost 5 bases, the J end lost 2 bases, and 19 bases lay between the germline ends. The length of the CDR3 is 16 residues. DNA of the CDR3: TGCAGTGCTTTTAGCCCGGGGGGACACCGCAATCAGCCCCAGCATTTT. Protein product: CSAFSPGGHRNQPQHF.

This clonotype was seen at least ten times. The CDR3 DNA reads as TGTGCCAGCAGCTTTTTAGTAGCGGGAGGGCCTTATACCGGGGAGCTGTTTTTT. It is translated as CASSFLVAGGPYTGELFF. V gene TRBV11-2 combines with J gene TRBJ2-2; 11 nucleotides agree with TRBD2. V was clipped by 3 bases and J by 5 bases; unmatched bases: 11. Germline CDR1 is SGHAT and CDR2 is FQNNGV. The length of the CDR3 is 18 residues.

This clonotype was found many times. This chain connects TRBV12-3 or TRBV12-4 to TRBJ1-2, with D possibly TRBD1 on 6 matching bases. CDR3 length: 14 residues. V lost 5 bases, J lost 3 bases, and 13 bases lay in between. The CDR3 DNA sequence: TGTGCCAGCAGTCCCGGGGGGGCCGACTATGGCTACACCTTC. Residues: CASSPGGADYGYTF.

Many counts were recorded for this clonotype. V usage is TRBV6-5 and J usage is TRBJ2-7; 9 bases match TRBD2. This CDR3 is built from 15 residues. Trimming cost V 2 bases and J 6 bases; bases outside gene matches: 8. Germline V gives CDR1 MNHEY, CDR2 SVGAGI. In nucleotides, the CDR3 is TGTGCCAGCAGTTACGCGGGAGGGCCCTCTGGCGAGCAGTACTTC. It specifies CASSYAGGPSGEQYF.

Only one count was recorded for this clonotype. A much more abundant neighbour one base away suggests this may be a read error. The chain employs TRBV3-1 and TRBJ2-4, with TRBD1 as a possible D gene (5 bases). The better agreement between TRBJ1-2 and the DNA end casts doubt on the J call. CDR3 length equals 14 residues. The V gene's germline CDR1 is LGHDT and CDR2 YNNKEL (reference sequence). The CDR3 sequence: CASSQAASGSGYTF. CDR3 sequence (DNA): TGTGCCAGCAGCCAAGCCGCCTCAGGGTCCGGCTACACCTTC.

This clonotype has a count of ten or more. One junction end disagrees with the germline gene, perhaps due to a read error. The chain couples TRBV7-7 to TRBJ2-1; D ambiguous. The CDR3 consists of 13 residues. Per the germline V gene, CDR1 is SSHAT and CDR2 is FNYEAQ (reference sequence). This CDR3 is CASSLDRGSEQFF. CDR3 in DNA: TGTGCTAGCAGCTTAGACCGAGGAAGTGAGCAGTTCTTC. Full variable domain (remainder filled in from reference TRBV7-7 and TRBJ2-1): GAGVSQSPRYKVTKRGQDVTLRCDPISSHATLYWYQQALGQGPEFLTYFNYEAQPDKSGLPSDRFSAERPEGSISTLTIQRTEQRDSAMYRCASSLDRGSEQFFGPGTRLTVL.

With respect to this clonotype: A much larger clone differs from this one at a single base, so this may be a read error. Here the CDR3 omits its conserved ending phenylalanine or tryptophan, so a read error is the likely source. The rearrangement links TRBV2 to TRBJ2-3; D uncertain. In germline, CDR1 is SNHLY, CDR2 FYNNEI. This CDR3 has 14 amino acids. V lost 6 bases and J 0 bases, leaving 10 bases between the germline ends. The CDR3 DNA reads TGTGCCAGCAGACTACGCCCTAGCACAGATACGCAGTATCTT. Its translation: CASRLRPSTDTQYL.

At least ten counts were recorded for this clonotype. The chain carries TRBV7-9 and TRBJ2-1; D unresolved. Deletions cut 1 base from V and 8 bases from J, with 6 bases between. Looked up from germline, CDR1 is SEHNR and CDR2 is FQNEAQ (reference sequence). This CDR3 is built from 12 residues. CDR3 nucleotides: TGTGCCAGCAGCTTAGGAGGCCATGAGCAGTTCTTC. Translation: CASSLGGHEQFF.

This clonotype was counted many times. The chain uses TRBV6-5 and TRBJ1-1, with TRBD1 identical over 8 bases. Per germline, CDR1 MNHEY and CDR2 SVGAGI. Trimming cost V 0 bases and J 2 bases; bases outside gene matches: 5. The CDR3 is 16 residues long. CDR3 DNA: TGTGCCAGCAGTTACTCCCAGGGGGCGAGCAACACTGAAGCTTTCTTT. Translation: CASSYSQGASNTEAFF.

This clonotype has ten or more counts. The chain links TRBV6-2 or TRBV6-3 to TRBJ2-7; a weak D match, TRBD2 (5 bases). This CDR3 is 11 amino acids long. CDR1 and CDR2 from the germline V gene are MNHEY and SVGEGT. The V end was cut by 6 bases, the J end by 4 bases, with 7 bases between. CDR3: CASSEGYEQYF. The CDR3 DNA reads as TGTGCCAGCAGCGAGGGTTACGAGCAGTACTTC.

As concerns this clonotype: With a much larger clone just one base away, this may be a read error. Here the CDR3 DNA reads TGTGCCAGCAGTTCCCATTTAGGACACACTGCAGCTTTCTTT. Translating it yields CASSSHLGHTAAFF. The chain combines TRBV27 with TRBJ1-1; TRBD1 might be the D (5 bases). The CDR3 totals 14 residues. Per germline, CDR1 MNHEY and CDR2 SMNVEV (reference sequence).

The chain carries TRBV24-1 and TRBJ2-1; the D gene is possibly TRBD1 (5 bases). The CDR3 spans 16 residues. Germline values: CDR1 KGHDR, CDR2 SFDVKD. V was shortened by 3 bases and J by 0 bases, with 11 bases between the two germline ends. The CDR3 loop reads CATSDPTARSYNEQFF. CDR3 DNA sequence: TGTGCCACCAGTGATCCGACAGCCCGCTCCTACAATGAGCAGTTCTTC.

This clonotype has a handful of counts. The chain couples TRBV6-2 or TRBV6-3 to TRBJ2-1; 10 nucleotides match TRBD1. The CDR3 length is 17 residues. Unmatched junction bases numbered 8, after V lost 6 bases and J lost 0 bases. The germline CDR1 and CDR2 sequences are MNHEY and SVGEGT. The DNA for the CDR3 is TGTGCCAGCAGACATGGGACAGGGGTATTCTCCTACAATGAGCAGTTCTTC. It codes for CASRHGTGVFSYNEQFF.

For this clonotype: A clone one base away is much larger, so this may be a read error. This chain joins TRBV10-2 and TRBJ2-7; D uncertain. CDR3 length: 15 amino acids. Per germline, CDR1 WSHSY and CDR2 SAAADI. CDR3 amino acids: CASSDGATPFPEQHF. The DNA of the CDR3 is TGCGCCAGCAGTGACGGAGCGACACCCTTTCCCGAGCAGCACTTC.

The V and J genes are TRBV5-1 and TRBJ2-1; 13 bases are shared with TRBD2. CDR3 length equals 16 residues. The germline V gene has CDR1 SGHRS and CDR2 YFSETQ. Trimming removed 5 bases from V and 8 bases from J; junction bases left unmatched: 10. DNA for the CDR3: TGCGCCAGCAGAATTTCCCCGGGACTAGCGGGATATGAGCAGTTCTTC. Translated: CASRISPGLAGYEQFF. The full variable domain, rest sourced from reference TRBV5-1 and TRBJ2-1, is KAGVTQTPRYLIKTRGQQVTLSCSPISGHRSVSWYQQTPGQGLQFLFEYFSETQRNKGNFPGRFSGRQFSNSRSEMNVSTLELGDSALYLCASRISPGLAGYEQFFGPGTRLTVL.

The sample holds a few counts of this clonotype. The chain has TRBV27 and TRBJ2-1; tentative D call: TRBD2 (7 bases). Germline CDR1 MNHEY, CDR2 SMNVEV (reference sequence). Trimming stripped 10 bases from V and 3 bases from J, with 22 bases between. The CDR3 consists of 16 residues. The CDR3 sequence is CATIDTQGTNYNEQFF. The CDR3 DNA reads as TGTGCCACCATTGATACCCAGGGGACTAACTACAATGAGCAGTTCTTC.

V gene TRBV9 combines with J gene TRBJ2-7, with 9 bases matching TRBD1. Germline values: CDR1 SGDLS, CDR2 YYNGEE. J was trimmed by 4 bases and V by 4 bases; bases with no gene match: 9. CDR3 length equals 15 residues. CDR3 sequence reads: CASSLTLGQGYEQYF. The CDR3 nucleotides read TGTGCCAGCAGCCTAACCCTGGGACAGGGATACGAGCAGTACTTC. Full variable domain (rest looked up from reference TRBV9 and TRBJ2-7): DSGVTQTPKHLITATGQRVTLRCSPRSGDLSVYWYQQSLDQGLQFLIQYYNGEERAKGNILERFSAQQFPDLHSELNLSSLELGDSALYFCASSLTLGQGYEQYFGPGTRLTVT.

This clonotype was seen ten or more times. The chain employs TRBV10-3 and TRBJ2-2, with unresolved D. The CDR3 length is 16 residues. The V and J ends lost 0 bases and 4 bases respectively, with 12 bases between them. CDR1 and CDR2 from the germline V gene are ENHRY and SYGVKD. CDR3 nucleotides: TGTGCCATCAGTGAGTCCTCTGGGCCGGGCACCGGGGAGCTGTTTTTT. Its translation: CAISESSGPGTGELFF.